This TCR beta chain is from a study of patients with pleural tuberculosis (dated by TCRdb to the mid-2010s). Notes on this clonotype: Its antigen target is currently unknown. An end of the junction does not agree with germline; a read error may underlie this.

The CDR3 covers 15 residues, taking in both the cysteine and the phenylalanine. Just CDR3 DNA is preserved here, 45 bases in frame from base 1. The germline V gene sets CDR1 to MGHRA and CDR2 to YSYEKL. Instrument on record: Illumina Genome Analyzer IIx. TCRdb ran its own pipeline on the public reads, namely fastp trimming at Q25 and MiXCR clone calling, and kept in-frame beta chains. Every distinct CDR3 protein forms one entry, paired with its most common genes and DNA. The sample table contains 25,000 to 35,000 distinct CDR3 sequences; only one count was recorded for under 20% of them. In total, the top ten clones hold 3.5% of the sample.

The chain was built from TRBV4-1 and TRBJ2-5, with 7 bases in between that match TRBD1. The specimen sequenced was peripheral blood. The sequence was collected from a human donor with pleural tuberculosis. The CDR3 reads as follows: CASSHHRGEEETQHF. The nucleotides are TGCGCCAGCAGCCACCACAGGGGAGAGGAGGAGACCCAGCACTTC.